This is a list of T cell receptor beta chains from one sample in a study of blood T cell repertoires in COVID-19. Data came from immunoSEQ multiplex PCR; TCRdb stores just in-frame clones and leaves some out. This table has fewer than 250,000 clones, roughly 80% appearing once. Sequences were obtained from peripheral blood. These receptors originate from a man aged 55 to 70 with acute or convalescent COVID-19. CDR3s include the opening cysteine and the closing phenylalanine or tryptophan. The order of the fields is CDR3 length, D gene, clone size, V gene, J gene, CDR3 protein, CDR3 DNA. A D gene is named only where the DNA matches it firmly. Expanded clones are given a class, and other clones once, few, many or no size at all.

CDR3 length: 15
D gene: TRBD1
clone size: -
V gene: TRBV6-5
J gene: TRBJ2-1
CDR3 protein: CASRAGTGAGNEQFF
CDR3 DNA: TGTGCCAGCAGGGCCGGGACAGGGGCGGGCAATGAGCAGTTCTTC

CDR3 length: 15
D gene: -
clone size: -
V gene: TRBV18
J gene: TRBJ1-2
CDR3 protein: CASSPQGRGSEGYTF
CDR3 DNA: TGTGCCAGCTCACCACAAGGGAGAGGGTCTGAAGGCTACACCTTC

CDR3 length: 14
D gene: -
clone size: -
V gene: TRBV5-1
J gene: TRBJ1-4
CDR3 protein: CASSLTATNEKLFF
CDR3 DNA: TGCGCCAGCAGCTTGACAGCAACTAATGAAAAACTGTTTTTT

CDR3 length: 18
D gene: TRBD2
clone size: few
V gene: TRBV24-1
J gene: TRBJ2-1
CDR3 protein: CATSDSPKRGSSYNEQFF
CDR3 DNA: TGTGCCACCAGTGATTCCCCGAAGCGGGGGAGCTCCTACAATGAGCAGTTCTTC

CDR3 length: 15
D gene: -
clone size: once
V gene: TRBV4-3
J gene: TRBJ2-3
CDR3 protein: CASSRGVGWTDTQYF
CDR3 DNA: TGCGCCAGCAGCCGGGGAGTGGGCTGGACAGATACGCAGTATTTT

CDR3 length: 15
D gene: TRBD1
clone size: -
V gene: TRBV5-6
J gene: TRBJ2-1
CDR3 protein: CASSFGQGVYNEQFF
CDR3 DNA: TGTGCCAGCAGCTTTGGTCAGGGGGTCTACAATGAGCAGTTCTTC

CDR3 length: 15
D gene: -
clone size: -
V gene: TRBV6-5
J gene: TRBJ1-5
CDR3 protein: CASSYSGGSNQPQHF
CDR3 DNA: TGTGCCAGCAGTTACTCAGGGGGTAGCAATCAGCCCCAGCATTTT

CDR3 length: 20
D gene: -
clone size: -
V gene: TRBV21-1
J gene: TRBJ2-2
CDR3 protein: CASSKVPGLAGGPQTGELFF
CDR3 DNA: TGTGCCAGCAGCAAAGTGCCCGGACTAGCGGGGGGGCCGCAGACCGGGGAGCTGTTTTTT

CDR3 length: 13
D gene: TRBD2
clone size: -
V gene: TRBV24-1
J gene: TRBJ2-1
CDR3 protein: CATSRLAGDEQFF
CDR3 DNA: TGTGCCACCAGTCGGCTAGCGGGAGATGAGCAGTTCTTC

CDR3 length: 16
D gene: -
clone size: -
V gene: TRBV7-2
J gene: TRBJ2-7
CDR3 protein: CASSLIGHLTPYEQYF
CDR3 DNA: TGTGCCAGCAGCTTAATTGGGCACCTAACCCCTTACGAGCAGTACTTC

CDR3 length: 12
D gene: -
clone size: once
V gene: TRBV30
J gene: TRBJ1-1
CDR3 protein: CAWSLRNTEAFF
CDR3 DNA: TGTGCCTGGAGCCTGAGGAACACTGAAGCTTTCTTT

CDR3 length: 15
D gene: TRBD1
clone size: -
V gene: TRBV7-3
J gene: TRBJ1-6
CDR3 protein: CASSPRGSDNSPLHF
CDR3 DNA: TGTGCCAGCAGCCCCAGGGGGTCGGATAATTCACCCCTCCACTTT

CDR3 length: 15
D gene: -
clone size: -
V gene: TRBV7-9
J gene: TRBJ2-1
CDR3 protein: CASSFRDTGYNEQFF
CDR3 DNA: TGTGCCAGCAGCTTCCGGGACACGGGTTACAATGAGCAGTTCTTC